A single sample gave rise to the 9 T cell receptor beta chains below, sequenced in a study of T cells in Graves' hyperthyroidism and ophthalmopathy. TCR beta CDR3 regions were amplified from RNA transcripts. The study used the HTBI primer set for a first-round RT-PCR of the TCR CDR3. MiXCR was run by TCRdb on the multiplex PCR reads, yielding one entry per CDR3 protein. Of more than 500,000 distinct CDR3 sequences in the sample, 16% were seen once. The sample comprised blood. These receptors came from a woman aged 25 to 39 with Graves' ophthalmopathy.

This clonotype was counted many times. This rearrangement joins TRBV2 to TRBJ2-5; D may correspond to TRBD1 or TRBD2 (5 bases each). Trimming left V 1 base short and J 5 bases short, with 17 bases between. Germline V gene data show CDR1 as SNHLY and CDR2 as FYNNEI. CDR3 length equals 16 residues. The DNA for the CDR3 is TGTGCCAGCAGTGAAGAAATTTGGGCAGGGAGCGAGACCCAGTACTTC. Translation: CASSEEIWAGSETQYF.

This clonotype was observed at least ten times. The chain links TRBV20-1 to TRBJ2-5; D remains ambiguous. Germline V gene data show CDR1 as DFQATT and CDR2 as SNEGSKA (reference sequence). The CDR3 loop spans 15 amino acids. The V end was cut by 1 base, the J end by 5 bases, with 17 bases between. The CDR3 nucleotides read TGCAGTGCTAGAGGCTCGTCGGTAGTGAGTGAGACCCAGTACTTC. Translation: CSARGSSVVSETQYF.

This clonotype has at least ten counts. The rearrangement links TRBV6-2 or TRBV6-3 to TRBJ2-1; 9 bases line up with TRBD1. The CDR3 spans 14 residues. The junction had 2 bases not matched to a gene; V was cut back by 1 base and J by 7 bases. Germline V gene sequence: CDR1 MNHEY, CDR2 SVGEGT. CDR3 nucleotide sequence: TGTGCCAGCAGTTACTACAGGGGGCTTAATGAGCAGTTCTTC. This sequence encodes CASSYYRGLNEQFF.

This clonotype was detected ten times or more. The rearrangement joins TRBV12-3 or TRBV12-4 to TRBJ1-3, with TRBD1 matching 7 bases. Trimming removed 6 bases from V and 3 bases from J; junction bases left unmatched: 8. CDR3 length equals 15 residues. DNA of the CDR3: TGTGCCAGCAGCCCTCGGACAGGTTTTGGAAACACCATATATTTT. It codes for CASSPRTGFGNTIYF.

This clonotype showed up just a few times. V and J are TRBV5-8 and TRBJ2-1; TRBD1 is a possible D gene (6 bases). This CDR3 comprises 12 residues. CDR1 is SGHTS, CDR2 YDEGEE, per germline. Trimming removed 4 bases from V and 7 bases from J, with 9 bases in between. The CDR3 DNA reads as TGTGCCAGCAGCCCCGACAGGAATGAGCAGTTCTTC. Translation gives CASSPDRNEQFF. The full variable domain, rest sourced from reference TRBV5-8 and TRBJ2-1, is EAGVTQSPTHLIKTRGQQATLRCSPISGHTSVYWYQQALGLGLQFLLWYDEGEERNRGNFPPRFSGRQFPNYSSELNVNALELEDSALYLCASSPDRNEQFFGPGTRLTVL.

This chain links TRBV6-1 with TRBJ2-1; 7 nucleotides agree with TRBD1. Germline loops: CDR1 MNHNS, CDR2 SASEGT. There are 14 residues in the CDR3. Germline trimming cut 5 bases from V and 3 bases from J; bases unmatched to any gene: 4. CDR3 residues: CASSLDRNYNEQFF. The CDR3 nucleotides are TGTGCCAGCAGTCTGGACAGGAACTACAATGAGCAGTTCTTC.

This chain links TRBV12-3 or TRBV12-4 with TRBJ1-5; D uncertain. V was shortened by 2 bases and J by 4 bases, with 12 bases between the two germline ends. This CDR3 has 15 amino acids. The CDR3 protein is CASSLLLEFNQPQHF. CDR3 DNA: TGTGCCAGCAGTTTATTACTAGAGTTTAATCAGCCCCAGCATTTT.

This clonotype was observed many times. The rearrangement joins TRBV12-3 or TRBV12-4 to TRBJ2-7; D remains unclear. The V gene lost 2 bases and the J gene lost 1 base, with 3 bases spanning the gap. The CDR3 extends over 12 amino acids. The CDR3 DNA sequence: TGTGCCAGCAGTTTATGGTCCTACGAGCAGTACTTC. Translating gives CASSLWSYEQYF.

Of note for this clonotype: An end of the junction differs from the germline gene, which may be a read error. This chain uses TRBV4-3 with TRBJ2-3; 12 bases are shared with TRBD2. Germline V CDR1 and CDR2: LGHNA, YSLEER. The CDR3 spans 19 residues. This CDR3 reads CASGHAARLAGDSTDTQYF. CDR3 DNA sequence: TGCGCCAGCGGCCATGCTGCCCGACTAGCGGGAGATAGCACAGATACGCAGTATTTT.